The source of this T cell receptor (beta chain) is a study of blood T cell repertoires in COVID-19. In the study overall: The United States, Italy and Spain supplied acute and convalescent COVID-19 samples.

TCRdb keeps only in-frame clones here, not all; method: immunoSEQ multiplex PCR. The repertoire has just over 350,000 clones, about 90% of them found once; the top ten carry 2.5% to 3.5%. The trim removed 0 bases at V and 6 bases at J, leaving 6 bases unmatched. Germline V gene lookup returns CDR1 SGDLS and CDR2 YYNGEE. The CDR3 loop spans 15 amino acids. The rearrangement joins TRBV9 to TRBJ2-3, with 8 bases fitting TRBD2. Sequencing was done on a sample of PBMCs or T cells enriched from blood (not recorded which). The sequence was obtained from a woman aged 25-40 years who had recovered from COVID-19. CDR3 residues: CASSVGRGGWDTQYF. The CDR3 nucleotides read TGTGCCAGCAGCGTAGGTCGGGGGGGTTGGGATACGCAGTATTTT.